This passage covers 22 T cell receptor beta chains from one sample sequenced in a study of molecular identifiers for immune sequencing clone quantification (dated by TCRdb to the late 2010s). The receptor library was made with PCR. Sequenced on a NextSeq 500. TCRdb reprocessed the public reads (quality trimming at Q25 with fastp, clone calling with MiXCR) and kept in-frame beta chains. Rows are combined by CDR3 protein, so each entry shows the most common genes and DNA. The sample table records around 300,000 distinct CDR3 sequences; 24% of these occur just once. The ten largest clones add up to 0.65% to 0.75% of the sample. The sequenced sample consisted of naive CD8+ T cells from blood, with Jurkat cell RNA spiked in. The cell subset or site label here, explained by the study, means: FACS-sorted CD8+CD4-CCR7+CD45RA+ naive T cells. These receptors all stem from a human donor in good health. Some libraries in this study had Jurkat cell RNA spiked in.

On this clonotype: Its ends do not fully match the called genes, so a read error is possible. The chain links TRBV6-4 to TRBJ2-7; a possible D gene is TRBD1 (5 bases). In germline, CDR1 is MRHNA, CDR2 SNTAGT. The CDR3 is 14 amino acids. In nucleotides, the CDR3 is TGTGCCAGCAGTGAGAGCCCAGGGTCCTGCGAGCAGTACTTC. This translates into CASSESPGSCEQYF.

This clonotype was detected only a few times. The chain is built from TRBV7-2 and TRBJ2-1, with D possibly TRBD1 on 5 matching bases. The CDR3 spans 14 residues. From germline, CDR1 is SGHTA and CDR2 FQGNSA. The germline V and J ends were trimmed by 1 base and 6 bases, with 10 bases remaining between them. The DNA of the CDR3 is TGTGCCAGCAGCTTAGGGGGCCCAGGCAATGAGCAGTTCTTC. Encoded protein: CASSLGGPGNEQFF.

This clonotype was seen more than once but under ten times. V usage is TRBV9 and J usage is TRBJ1-3; D is undetermined. CDR3 size: 13 residues. Trimming took off 1 base at V and 7 bases at J, with 9 bases between the two ends. Germline CDR1 and CDR2: SGDLS and YYNGEE. CDR3 DNA: TGTGCCAGCAGCGTAACCCCCGGCAACACCATATATTTT. Residues: CASSVTPGNTIYF.

This clonotype occurred many times. The chain couples TRBV15 to TRBJ2-7, with TRBD1 matching 8 bases. The CDR3 consists of 13 residues. Germline CDR1 and CDR2: LNHNV and YYDKDF (reference sequence). The V and J ends lost 5 bases and 2 bases, in that order; junction bases with no gene match: 2. CDR3 nucleotides: TGTGCCACCAGCCCGGGACAGGCCTACGAGCAGTACTTC. Its translation is CATSPGQAYEQYF.

About this clonotype itself: A read error is possible here, since a much larger clone lies one base away. This chain joins TRBV7-7 and TRBJ2-1; no clear D. The CDR3 is made up of 17 amino acids. Germline V gene lookup returns CDR1 SSHAT and CDR2 FNYEAQ (reference sequence). The CDR3 loop reads CAGSLVPPESGLNEQFF. The CDR3 nucleotides are TGTGCTGGCAGCTTAGTCCCCCCGGAGTCTGGGTTGAATGAGCAGTTCTTC. The variable domain in full, with the rest retrieved from reference TRBV7-7 and TRBJ2-1, is GAGVSQSPRYKVTKRGQDVTLRCDPISSHATLYWYQQALGQGPEFLTYFNYEAQPDKSGLPSDRFSAERPEGSISTLTIQRTEQRDSAMYRCAGSLVPPESGLNEQFFGPGTRLTVL.

This clonotype was picked up many times. This rearrangement joins TRBV2 to TRBJ1-1; D gene unclear. This CDR3 has 10 residues. Germline V lookup: CDR1 SNHLY, CDR2 FYNNEI. Trimming shortened V by 3 bases and J by 11 bases, and 7 bases separated the two germline ends. CDR3 DNA sequence: TGTGCCAGCAGTGACGTTGAGGCTTTCTTT. It translates to CASSDVEAFF. Supplemented by reference TRBV2 and TRBJ1-1, the full variable domain reads EPEVTQTPSHQVTQMGQEVILRCVPISNHLYFYWYRQILGQKVEFLVSFYNNEISEKSEIFDDQFSVERPDGSNFTLKIRSTKLEDSAMYFCASSDVEAFFGQGTRLTVV.

There are many counts of this clonotype. The chain joins TRBV9 to TRBJ2-3, with 7 bases matching TRBD1. V shed 4 bases and J 2 bases; nucleotides not matched to a gene: 7. CDR1 SGDLS and CDR2 YYNGEE come from the germline V gene. The CDR3 is 15 residues long. In DNA form, the CDR3 reads TGTGCCAGCAGCCAACAGGGGACCTACACAGATACGCAGTATTTT. Amino acids: CASSQQGTYTDTQYF. The entire variable domain, with the rest obtained from reference TRBV9 and TRBJ2-3, is as follows: DSGVTQTPKHLITATGQRVTLRCSPRSGDLSVYWYQQSLDQGLQFLIQYYNGEERAKGNILERFSAQQFPDLHSELNLSSLELGDSALYFCASSQQGTYTDTQYFGPGTRLTVL.

V is TRBV29-1 and J is TRBJ2-1; 10 nucleotides match TRBD1. The junction had 3 bases not matched to a gene; V was cut back by 7 bases and J by 6 bases. The CDR3 is 12 amino acids. Germline lookup yields CDR1 SQVTM and CDR2 ANQGSEA. The CDR3 bases are TGCAGCGAGGGACAGGGGTTCAATGAGCAGTTCTTC. Translation: CSEGQGFNEQFF.

This clonotype has more than one count but fewer than ten. The CDR3 ends on some other residue instead of the conserved phenylalanine or tryptophan, so this is likely a read error. This chain joins TRBV4-1 and TRBJ1-1; D gene uncertain. Trimming pared 1 base from V and 8 bases from J, leaving 8 bases between. Per the germline V gene, CDR1 is MGHRA and CDR2 is YSYEKL. This CDR3 comprises 12 residues. CDR3 bases: TGCGCCAGCAGCCAAGTGTCAGGAGAAGCTTTCCTT. This codes for CASSQVSGEAFL.

The V gene is TRBV3-1, the J gene TRBJ1-6; D call uncertain. The CDR3 covers 16 residues. Germline CDR1 LGHDT, CDR2 YNNKEL (reference sequence). Trimming shortened V by 3 bases and J by 0 bases, and 9 bases separated the two germline ends. This CDR3 is CASSQSTFSYNSPLHF. The CDR3 DNA reads TGTGCCAGCAGCCAGTCCACCTTCTCCTATAATTCACCCCTCCACTTT. Supplemented by reference TRBV3-1 and TRBJ1-6, the full variable domain reads DTAVSQTPKYLVTQMGNDKSIKCEQNLGHDTMYWYKQDSKKFLKIMFSYNNKELIINETVPNRFSPKSPDKAHLNLHINSLELGDSAVYFCASSQSTFSYNSPLHFGNGTRLTVT.

This clonotype has a handful of counts. The V and J genes are TRBV15 and TRBJ1-5, with D hard to call. Germline values: CDR1 LNHNV, CDR2 YYDKDF (reference sequence). CDR3 size: 13 residues. Trimming shortened V by 1 base and J by 6 bases, and 7 bases separated the two germline ends. For the CDR3, the DNA is TGTGCCACCAGCAGAGGGTTTGGTCAGCCCCAGCATTTT. Protein: CATSRGFGQPQHF.

This clonotype has only a few counts. The rearrangement joins TRBV27 to TRBJ2-4; 8 bases map to TRBD2. This CDR3 region has 17 residues. After removal of 6 bases from V and 4 bases from J, the junction contained 14 bases not matched to a gene. The V gene's germline CDR1 is MNHEY and CDR2 SMNVEV (reference sequence). CDR3 DNA: TGTGCCAGCAGCCCCCCGGGGCTAGCGGGCTCAAAAAACATTCAGTACTTC. Its protein is CASSPPGLAGSKNIQYF.

There are a few counts of this clonotype. V and J are TRBV12-3 or TRBV12-4 and TRBJ1-2, with D perhaps matching TRBD1 (6 bases). V was shortened by 0 bases and J by 4 bases, with 12 bases between the two germline ends. This CDR3 is 15 amino acids long. CDR3 nucleotide sequence: TGTGCCAGCAGTTTAGCGTACAGGGACTTCTATGGCTACACCTTC. The encoded protein is CASSLAYRDFYGYTF.

This clonotype was seen a few times. This chain connects TRBV6-1 to TRBJ1-4; D possibly corresponds to TRBD1 (6 bases). The CDR3 has 15 residues. CDR1 is MNHNS, CDR2 SASEGT, per germline. V lost 0 bases and J lost 8, with 13 bases in between. The CDR3 DNA sequence: TGTGCCAGCAGTGAAGCCGACAGGAGAACCGAAAAACTGTTTTTT. Protein: CASSEADRRTEKLFF.

Comment on this clonotype: This could be a read error, since a much larger clone is one nucleotide away. The CDR3 ends on some other residue instead of the conserved phenylalanine or tryptophan, so this is likely a read error. The rearrangement joins TRBV7-9 to TRBJ1-5; D unresolved. In germline, CDR1 is SEHNR, CDR2 FQNEAQ (reference sequence). This CDR3 comprises 13 residues. Trimming took 5 bases from V and 3 from J, leaving 8 bases between them. The CDR3 nucleotides are TGTGCCAGCAGCCAAGGCCCCAATCAGCCCCAGCATTCT. It specifies CASSQGPNQPQHS.

This clonotype appeared many times. The chain uses TRBV5-8 and TRBJ2-4; 8 positions agree with TRBD2. This CDR3 region has 18 residues. V trimming: 4 bases; J trimming: 0 bases; junction bases outside the gene matches: 12. Per the germline V gene, CDR1 is SGHTS and CDR2 is YDEGEE. The CDR3 reads CASSLDLAGLIAKNIQYF. The CDR3 coding sequence is TGTGCCAGCAGCCTCGACTTAGCGGGGTTGATAGCCAAAAACATTCAGTACTTC. Drawing the rest from reference TRBV5-8 and TRBJ2-4, the complete variable domain is EAGVTQSPTHLIKTRGQQATLRCSPISGHTSVYWYQQALGLGLQFLLWYDEGEERNRGNFPPRFSGRQFPNYSSELNVNALELEDSALYLCASSLDLAGLIAKNIQYFGAGTRLSVL.

This clonotype was detected only a few times. The rearrangement joins TRBV7-9 to TRBJ1-3; D is possibly TRBD1 (5 bases). The CDR3 spans 16 residues. Trimming left V 2 bases short and J 0 bases short, with 11 bases between. Germline V gives CDR1 SEHNR, CDR2 FQNEAQ (reference sequence). Here the CDR3 DNA reads TGTGCCAGCAGCTTAATCAAAGGGACCTCTGGAAACACCATATATTTT. Its protein product is CASSLIKGTSGNTIYF.

V gene TRBV30 combines with J gene TRBJ1-2; possible D gene TRBD1, 5 bases. CDR3 size: 12 residues. Germline V gene sequence: CDR1 GTSNPN, CDR2 SVGIG (reference sequence). The V gene lost 3 bases and the J gene lost 4 bases, with 9 bases spanning the gap. This CDR3 reads CAWRGLTYGYTF. The DNA for the CDR3 is TGTGCCTGGAGGGGGCTTACCTATGGCTACACCTTC.

The rearrangement joins TRBV30 to TRBJ2-7; D possibly uses TRBD1 or TRBD2 (5 bases each). V lost 4 bases, J lost 4 bases, and 11 bases lay in between. The CDR3 runs to 12 residues. The germline V gene has CDR1 GTSNPN and CDR2 SVGIG (reference sequence). The CDR3 protein is CAWTRDLYEQYF. CDR3 DNA: TGTGCCTGGACCAGGGACCTTTACGAGCAGTACTTC. Together with reference TRBV30 and TRBJ2-7, the CDR3 gives the full variable domain: SQTIHQWPATLVQPVGSPLSLECTVEGTSNPNLYWYRQAAGRGLQLLFYSVGIGQISSEVPQNLSASRPQDRQFILSSKKLLLSDSGFYLCAWTRDLYEQYFGPGTRLTVT.

This clonotype was found a few times. The genes are TRBV7-9 and TRBJ2-3, with D uncertain. The CDR3 covers 12 residues. V was pared by 5 bases and J by 3 bases, with 6 bases between. Germline V lookup: CDR1 SEHNR, CDR2 FQNEAQ (reference sequence). The CDR3 loop is CASSAITDTQYF. The CDR3 DNA reads TGTGCCAGCAGCGCAATTACAGATACGCAGTATTTT.

The sample holds a few counts of this clonotype. The V call is TRBV7-9, the J call TRBJ2-1; 8 nucleotides agree with TRBD1. The CDR3 has 16 residues. The germline V gene has CDR1 SEHNR and CDR2 FQNEAQ (reference sequence). The J segment lost 7 bases and the V segment lost 4 bases, leaving 12 bases of the junction unmatched. CDR3 protein: CASSSTGVTLRNEQFF. DNA of the CDR3: TGTGCCAGCAGCTCGACAGGGGTCACCCTAAGGAATGAGCAGTTCTTC.

This clonotype was seen repeatedly, ten times or more. V is TRBV7-6 and J is TRBJ2-1, with a weak D call TRBD1 (5 bases). The germline V gene encodes CDR1 SGHVS and CDR2 FNYEAQ. The V end lost 8 bases, the J end lost 9 bases, and 17 bases lay between the germline ends. The CDR3 runs to 13 residues. The CDR3 here is CASALAIGVEQFF. The DNA of the CDR3 is TGTGCCAGCGCCTTAGCAATAGGGGTTGAGCAGTTCTTC.